The following is a T cell receptor beta chain sequence with its context. No cognate antigen has been identified for it. Per-base quality was not reported, and no clone a single base away is much larger than it. Reads for this sample came from an Illumina NovaSeq 6000. TCRalpha and TCRbeta cDNA libraries were constructed by 5'RACE with constant-segment primers, with sample barcodes and unique molecular identifiers being introduced. RNA was extracted from every sample with Trizol reagent. Library amplification was performed in two PCR steps, and a second sample barcode and Illumina TruSeq adapters were introduced in the second step. Libraries were sequenced on an Illumina NovaSeq with 2 x 150 bp paired-end reads. From the authors' description of their analysis: Demultiplexing of reads and collapsing into UMI-guided consensus sequences were performed with migec v1.2.7. Using mixcr v2.1.11, UMI consensuses were aligned to TRA and TRB V and J templates and then assembled into clonotypes. Clonotypes were classified as expanded or contracted when called significant by both edgeR and NoisET, with noise models trained on biological replicates. For edgeR calls, a false discovery rate-adjusted p below 0.01 and a log2 fold-change threshold of 1 were applied. As an exploratory analysis of dynamics, max-normalized trajectories of the 1000 most abundant clonotypes were examined by PCA with hierarchical clustering. The CD4 or CD8 phenotype of responding clones was assigned using the separately sequenced CD4+ and CD8+ repertoires. The raw public reads went through TCRdb reprocessing: fastp at Q25, MiXCR clone calling, in-frame beta chains kept. Every entry covers one CDR3 protein and lists the most common genes and DNA from its rows. The V and J calls were determined by TCRdb, not by the authors. The sample includes hundreds of thousands of distinct CDR3 sequences, with more than 15% observed a single time. The top ten clonotypes cover more than 10% of the sample.

The source of the sample is a study of T-cell memory formation after mild COVID-19 (TCRdb year 2021). Context from the whole study: TCR sequence clusters from the two donors were found to be largely donor specific. In two donors, T-cell clones that expanded and contracted after mild COVID-19 were tracked by sequencing TCRalpha and TCRbeta repertoires over time. Two young, previously healthy adult volunteers made up the cohort, one male and one female. Overall results and qualifications from the work: Some responding clones were found in pre-infection memory, which suggests that pre-existing cross-reactive memory T cells took part in the SARS-CoV-2 response. SARS-CoV-2 specificity was not confirmed for the second-wave clones peaking on day 37. Contracting CD4+ clones turned up mainly in the CM and EM memory subsets, whereas EMRA was where CD8+ clones were enriched. The study covered only a couple of mild cases, and larger cohorts including severe cases with pre-infection samples were considered necessary. Clones that contracted from day 15 to 85 showed balanced CD4/CD8 phenotypes, whereas a second wave of clones that expanded from day 15 to 37 leaned towards CD4+.

The germline V gene yields SQVTM for CDR1 and ANQGSEA for CDR2. Its CDR3 holds 16 amino acids, cysteine through phenylalanine. The retained sequence is limited to the CDR3, 48 bases, with the frame set at the first base. From V the trimming removes 4 bases and from J it removes 0 bases, while the gene matches leave 9 bases of the junction unaccounted for. PBMCs were isolated by Ficoll-Paque density gradient centrifugation. Input material: PBMCs or a T cell subset sorted from them (not recorded which). The V and J segments used are TRBV29-1 and TRBJ2-7, with 10 middle bases fitting TRBD2. The source is an adult woman who had mild COVID-19 (a few samples of this study predate the infection). The sample titles of this study are shuffled in the database, so cell type and time point are left out; the donor was told from shared clones. DNA sequence: TGCAGCGTTGTGTTAGCGGGGGGCCGGACCTCCTACGAGCAGTACTTC. Translated, it gives CSVVLAGGRTSYEQYF.